The next 8 T cell receptor beta chains were all read from a single sample in a study of spatial heterogeneity in lung cancer. Each CDR3 protein gets one entry after TCRdb re-called the 5' RACE reads with MiXCR. The sample carries 20,000 to 25,000 distinct CDR3 sequences, less than 6% recorded once. As for time point: sample taken at primary tumor resection. In each case, whole RNA from tumor, nontumor lung or frozen PBMC was sequenced unsorted. The sample in question was PBMCs, obtained at surgery. These receptors originate from a male donor with early-stage non-small cell lung cancer.

This clonotype was counted many times. The V call is TRBV7-2, the J call TRBJ1-1; 9 nucleotides match TRBD1. The germline gives CDR1 SGHTA, CDR2 FQGNSA. The CDR3 length is 14 residues. The ends lost 6 bases at V and 3 bases at J; junction bases unmatched: 5. The chain's CDR3 is CASSFGTGHTEAFF. The DNA for the CDR3 is TGTGCCAGCAGTTTCGGGACAGGGCACACTGAAGCTTTCTTT. Filled out from reference TRBV7-2 and TRBJ1-1, the complete variable domain reads GAGVSQSPSNKVTEKGKDVELRCDPISGHTALYWYRQSLGQGLEFLIYFQGNSAPDKSGLPSDRFSAERTGGSVSTLTIQRTQQEDSAVYLCASSFGTGHTEAFFGQGTRLTVV.

This clonotype was seen repeatedly, ten times or more. The J gene is TRBJ2-2, the V gene TRBV29-1, with TRBD2 identical over 13 bases. The CDR3 sequence is 16 residues long. The V segment lost 5 bases and the J segment 5 bases; nucleotides outside the gene matches: 8. From germline, CDR1 is SQVTM and CDR2 ANQGSEA. CDR3 bases: TGCAGCGTTCGGACTAGCGGGAGTATCTGGACCGGGGAGCTGTTTTTT. Protein product: CSVRTSGSIWTGELFF.

The genes are TRBV20-1 and TRBJ2-2; tentative D call: TRBD2 (5 bases). Between the trimmed V and J ends, which lost 0 bases and 8 bases, there was a span of 10 bases. Germline CDR1 reads DFQATT; CDR2 reads SNEGSKA (reference sequence). The CDR3 runs to 13 residues. DNA for the CDR3: TGCAGTGCTAGAGACGGGATAGAAGGGGAGCTGTTTTTT. Translated, it gives CSARDGIEGELFF.

This clonotype was detected ten times or more. The CDR3 DNA is TGCGCCAGCAGCTTGACAGGGGAGGCCGGGGAGCTGTTTTTT. Translating it yields CASSLTGEAGELFF. The chain links TRBV5-1 to TRBJ2-2, with D tentatively TRBD1 (7 bases). V gave up 1 base and J gave up 6 bases, with 10 bases separating them. In germline, CDR1 is SGHRS, CDR2 YFSETQ. The CDR3 sequence is 14 residues long.

This clonotype appeared many times. V usage is TRBV12-3 or TRBV12-4 and J usage is TRBJ1-5, with D unresolved. Trimming cost V 3 bases and J 2 bases, with 2 bases left between them. The CDR3 length is 12 residues. This chain's CDR3 is CASSFGNQPQHF. CDR3 in DNA: TGTGCCAGCAGTTTCGGCAATCAGCCCCAGCATTTT.

J is TRBJ2-3 and V is TRBV29-1; 12 bases align to TRBD2. The CDR3 is 16 residues long. Trimming took 6 bases from V and 2 from J; bases not matched to a gene: 9. Germline V lookup: CDR1 SQVTM, CDR2 ANQGSEA. Here the CDR3 DNA reads TGCAGCGTCCCGACTAGCGGGGGCTATACCACAGATACGCAGTATTTT. It translates to CSVPTSGGYTTDTQYF.

This clonotype has at least ten counts. This chain's CDR3 is CASSSSGGYEQYF. The CDR3 DNA is TGTGCCAGCAGCTCTAGCGGGGGCTACGAGCAGTACTTC. This chain connects TRBV7-2 to TRBJ2-7; 10 bases line up with TRBD2. CDR1 and CDR2 (germline): SGHTA, FQGNSA. This CDR3 spans 13 amino acids. V shed 4 bases and J 3 bases; nucleotides not matched to a gene: 0.

This clonotype showed up many times. The chain is built from TRBV7-3 and TRBJ1-3; D might be TRBD1 (5 bases). CDR1 SGHTA and CDR2 FQGTGA come from the germline V gene. The CDR3 has 15 amino acids. V lost 1 base and J lost 2, with 9 bases in between. The CDR3 loop reads CASSLSGDPGNTIYF. As DNA, the CDR3 is TGTGCCAGCAGCTTAAGTGGGGACCCTGGAAACACCATATATTTT.